The following is a T cell receptor (beta chain) sequence with its context. The antigen is unknown. Treatment specified: roughly 18 received Ad26.COV2.S at low or high dose, single or two shots; roughly 5 received placebo; per-sample allocation not given. The samples date from day 63 after the first vaccine or placebo injection. These data originate in a study of Ad26.COV2.S vaccination and SARS-CoV-2 variants. The wider study: Ad26.COV2.S shots went into the muscle once or twice, 56 days apart.

Sequencing used immunoSEQ multiplex PCR; TCRdb keeps in-frame clones, though not all of them. The table records roughly 350,000 clones, around 87% of them present only once. The study, taken as a whole, reports: Higher spike-specific TCR breadth was found in vaccine recipients than in placebo recipients. Breadth of non-spike TCRs did not differ between vaccinees and placebo recipients.

Germline assignment: CDR1 GTSNPN and CDR2 SVGIG (reference sequence). Between the trimmed V and J ends, which lost 5 bases and 7 bases, there was a span of 14 bases. The CDR3 runs to 12 residues. This sequence originates from a person between 18 and 65 years old who received the Ad26.COV2.S COVID-19 vaccine or a placebo. Sequenced material: peripheral blood, taken in a trial of Ad26.COV2.S vaccine versus placebo. The rearrangement joins TRBV30 to TRBJ1-1; the D gene is possibly TRBD1 (5 bases). CDR3 protein: CAWGRTTVEAFF. The CDR3 bases are TGTGCCTGGGGACGAACGACAGTTGAAGCTTTCTTT.